The 18 T cell receptor beta chains below all came from one sample that was sequenced in a study of CD4+ T cells in melanoma. Assay: immunoSEQ multiplex PCR; the TCRdb copy retains only in-frame clones and omits some. Among more than 110,000 clones, around 90% were seen once, and the ten largest hold over 1.5%. These receptors originate from a human donor with melanoma.

The table lists this clone with a few counts. The rearrangement joins TRBV9 to TRBJ2-3; no firm D call. This CDR3 is built from 12 residues. V was trimmed by 2 bases and J by 4 bases, leaving 5 bases between them. Germline lookup yields CDR1 SGDLS and CDR2 YYNGEE. The CDR3, as DNA: TGTGCCAGCAGCGTCCAGTCAGATACGCAGTATTTT. It yields the protein CASSVQSDTQYF.

CDR3 loop: CASSSTGTANYGYTF. Written as DNA, the CDR3 is TGTGCCAGCAGTTCGACCGGGACGGCGAACTATGGCTACACCTTC. The rearrangement joins TRBV6-5 to TRBJ1-2; possible D gene TRBD1, 5 bases. Trimming shortened V by 4 bases and J by 2 bases, and 14 bases separated the two germline ends. Germline CDR1 MNHEY, CDR2 SVGAGI. The CDR3 loop spans 15 amino acids.

The rearrangement joins TRBV6-4 to TRBJ2-1, with a tentative D call TRBD1 (6 bases). The germline V and J ends were trimmed by 8 bases and 4 bases, with 21 bases remaining between them. This CDR3 has 16 amino acids. Germline V gene data show CDR1 as MRHNA and CDR2 as SNTAGT. The CDR3 sequence: CASSRAQGLPYNEQFF. The CDR3 bases are TGTGCCAGCTCCCGAGCGCAGGGGTTGCCTTACAATGAGCAGTTCTTC.

This clone appeared a single time. This chain joins TRBV5-4 and TRBJ1-1; D might be TRBD1 (6 bases). The V gene's germline CDR1 is SGHNT and CDR2 YYREEE (reference sequence). The CDR3 has 15 residues. V lost 5 bases to trimming and J lost 6 bases, with 20 bases between them. CDR3 DNA sequence: TGTGCCAGCAGTAACAGGGTTCGGGCGGAAGCTGAAGCTTTCTTT. This sequence encodes CASSNRVRAEAEAFF.

This clone was picked up one time. J is TRBJ2-7 and V is TRBV5-1; 9 bases are a match to TRBD2. The trim removed 3 bases at V and 6 bases at J, leaving 13 bases unmatched. Germline CDR1 and CDR2: SGHRS and YFSETQ. The CDR3 loop spans 16 amino acids. DNA for the CDR3: TGCGCCAGCAGCTGGCCAAGGGGCGGGGGGGCATTCGAGCAGTACTTC. Encoded protein: CASSWPRGGGAFEQYF.

The chain employs TRBV5-1 and TRBJ2-3, with 12 bases aligning to TRBD2. J lost 3 bases, V lost 0 bases, and 5 bases had no gene match. The CDR3 has 17 amino acids. Germline CDR1 reads SGHRS; CDR2 reads YFSETQ. The CDR3 sequence is CASSLEATSGGTDTQYF. In DNA form, the CDR3 reads TGCGCCAGCAGCTTGGAAGCGACTAGCGGGGGAACAGATACGCAGTATTTT.

This clone was seen only once. This chain uses TRBV15 with TRBJ1-4; D is possibly TRBD1 (6 bases). The CDR3 consists of 12 residues. CDR1 and CDR2 from the germline V gene are LNHNV and YYDKDF (reference sequence). Between the trimmed V and J ends, which lost 6 bases and 4 bases, there was a span of 6 bases. Here the CDR3 DNA reads TGTGCCACCAGACAGGGTAATGAAAAACTGTTTTTT. Translation gives CATRQGNEKLFF.

The chain has TRBV6-1 and TRBJ2-2; no firm D call. This CDR3 is 15 amino acids long. The V gene lost 4 bases and the J gene lost 1 base, with 10 bases spanning the gap. Germline CDR1 MNHNS, CDR2 SASEGT. In DNA form, the CDR3 reads TGTGCCAGCAGTGGTGCAGGAGTGAACACCGGGGAGCTGTTTTTT. Protein sequence: CASSGAGVNTGELFF.

The CDR3 nucleotides are TGTGCCTGGGGACAGGCTAATTCACCCCTCCACTTT. Translating it yields CAWGQANSPLHF. The J gene is TRBJ1-6, the V gene TRBV30; 7 nucleotides align to TRBD1. After removal of 5 bases from V and 6 bases from J, the junction contained 1 base not matched to a gene. This CDR3 is 12 amino acids long. Germline V gene lookup returns CDR1 GTSNPN and CDR2 SVGIG (reference sequence).

This chain connects TRBV12-5 to TRBJ2-6; D unresolved. Germline V gives CDR1 LGHNT, CDR2 FRNRAP. V was cut by 2 bases and J by 0 bases, with 8 bases left in between. The CDR3 is 16 residues long. The CDR3 DNA reads TGTGCTAGTGGTTTGACCCTGGACTCTGGGGCCAACGTCCTGACTTTC. Its translation: CASGLTLDSGANVLTF.

This chain uses TRBV9 with TRBJ2-1; D not certain. Germline V CDR1 and CDR2: SGDLS, YYNGEE. V was pared by 0 bases and J by 0 bases, with 10 bases between. The CDR3 is 16 residues long. CDR3 in amino acids: CASSVVSAVSYNEQFF. Written as DNA, the CDR3 is TGTGCCAGCAGCGTAGTTTCCGCCGTCTCCTACAATGAGCAGTTCTTC.

The chain links TRBV7-3 to TRBJ1-5; D call uncertain. The germline V gene has CDR1 SGHTA and CDR2 FQGTGA. The CDR3 is 13 residues long. V lost 5 bases to trimming and J lost 5 bases, with 10 bases between them. Here the CDR3 DNA reads TGTGCCAGCAGCCTCAATACAGATCAGCCCCAGCATTTT. Its translation is CASSLNTDQPQHF.

The chain carries TRBV11-2 and TRBJ1-2, with TRBD1 as a possible D gene (6 bases). V lost 2 bases, J lost 6 bases, and 13 bases lay in between. The CDR3 has 14 residues. Germline CDR1 SGHAT, CDR2 FQNNGV. The CDR3 loop reads CASSLPGGGNGYTF. The DNA of the CDR3 is TGTGCCAGCAGCTTACCCGGGGGCGGGAATGGCTACACCTTC.

The V call is TRBV4-2, the J call TRBJ1-1, with D possibly being TRBD1 (6 bases). The CDR3 runs 15 residues. V was pared by 4 bases and J by 1 base, with 13 bases between. Per germline, CDR1 LGHNA and CDR2 YNFKEQ. The DNA of the CDR3 is TGTGCCAGCAGCCGGGCCCCGACAGGGAACACTGAAGCTTTCTTT. Translation gives CASSRAPTGNTEAFF.

The chain employs TRBV19 and TRBJ2-3; D unclear. Per the germline V gene, CDR1 is LNHDA and CDR2 is SQIVND (reference sequence). This CDR3 has 18 residues. The V gene lost 10 bases and the J gene lost 1 base, with 27 bases spanning the gap. The CDR3 region has the DNA TGTGCCACCCCTCCCCCATTCTATGGAACAGACTGCACAGATACGCAGTATTTT. Amino acid sequence: CATPPPFYGTDCTDTQYF. The variable domain in full, completed from reference TRBV19 and TRBJ2-3, reads DGGITQSPKYLFRKEGQNVTLSCEQNLNHDAMYWYRQDPGQGLRLIYYSQIVNDFQKGDIAEGYSVSREKKESFPLTVTSAQKNPTAFYLCATPPPFYGTDCTDTQYFGPGTRLTVL.

The chain links TRBV30 to TRBJ2-5; D gene unclear. Germline V CDR1 and CDR2: GTSNPN, SVGIG (reference sequence). V gave up 4 bases and J gave up 4 bases, with 13 bases separating them. The CDR3 runs to 13 residues. CDR3 residues: CAWTPGLRETQYF. CDR3 coding DNA: TGTGCCTGGACCCCAGGTCTCCGAGAGACCCAGTACTTC.

This clone was counted a single time. The rearrangement links TRBV5-4 to TRBJ2-7, with D possibly being TRBD1 or TRBD2 (6 bases each). CDR3 size: 15 residues. The germline V gene encodes CDR1 SGHNT and CDR2 YYREEE (reference sequence). V was cut by 1 base and J by 1 base, with 12 bases left in between. The CDR3 DNA reads TGTGCCAGCAGCTTGCGGCAGGGGACTTCCTACGAGCAGTACTTC. Translated, it gives CASSLRQGTSYEQYF.

The rearrangement uses TRBV10-3 and TRBJ1-5, with TRBD1 as a possible D gene (5 bases). Germline V CDR1 and CDR2: ENHRY, SYGVKD. V lost 1 base, J lost 7 bases, and 17 bases lay in between. The CDR3 runs 16 residues. The CDR3 DNA sequence: TGTGCCATCAGTGAGTGGGGGAACTCTGGTGGGCAGCCCCAGCATTTT. Its protein product is CAISEWGNSGGQPQHF.